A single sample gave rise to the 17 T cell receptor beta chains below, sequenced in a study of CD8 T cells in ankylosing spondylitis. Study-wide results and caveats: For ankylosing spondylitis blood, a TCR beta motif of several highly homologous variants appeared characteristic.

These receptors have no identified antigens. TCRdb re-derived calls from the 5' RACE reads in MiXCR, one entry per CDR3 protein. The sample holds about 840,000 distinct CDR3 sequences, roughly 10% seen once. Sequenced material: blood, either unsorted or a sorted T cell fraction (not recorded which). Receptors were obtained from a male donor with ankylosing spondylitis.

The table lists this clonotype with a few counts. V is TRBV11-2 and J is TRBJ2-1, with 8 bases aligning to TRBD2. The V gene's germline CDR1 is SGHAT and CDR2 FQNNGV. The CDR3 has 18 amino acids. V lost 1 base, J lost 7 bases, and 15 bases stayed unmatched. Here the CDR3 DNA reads TGTGCCAGCAGCTTAGGGTGGCGAACTAGCGGACCTGGGAATGAGCAGTTCTTC. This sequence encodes CASSLGWRTSGPGNEQFF. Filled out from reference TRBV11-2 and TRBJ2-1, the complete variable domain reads EAGVAQSPRYKIIEKRQSVAFWCNPISGHATLYWYQQILGQGPKLLIQFQNNGVVDDSQLPKDRFSAERLKGVDSTLKIQPAKLEDSAVYLCASSLGWRTSGPGNEQFFGPGTRLTVL.

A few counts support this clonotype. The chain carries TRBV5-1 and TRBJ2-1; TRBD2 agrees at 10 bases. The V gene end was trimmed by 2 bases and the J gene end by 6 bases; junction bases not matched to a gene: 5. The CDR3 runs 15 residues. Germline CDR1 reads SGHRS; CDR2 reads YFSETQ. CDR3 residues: CASSFQAGGANEQFF. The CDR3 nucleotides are TGCGCCAGCAGCTTCCAAGCGGGAGGGGCCAATGAGCAGTTCTTC.

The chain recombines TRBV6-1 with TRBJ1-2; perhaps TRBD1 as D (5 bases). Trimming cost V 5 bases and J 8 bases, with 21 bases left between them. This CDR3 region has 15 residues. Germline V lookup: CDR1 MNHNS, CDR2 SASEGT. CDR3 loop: CASSLTRDLGGGYTF. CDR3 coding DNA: TGTGCCAGCAGTCTGACCCGGGACCTGGGCGGGGGCTACACCTTC.

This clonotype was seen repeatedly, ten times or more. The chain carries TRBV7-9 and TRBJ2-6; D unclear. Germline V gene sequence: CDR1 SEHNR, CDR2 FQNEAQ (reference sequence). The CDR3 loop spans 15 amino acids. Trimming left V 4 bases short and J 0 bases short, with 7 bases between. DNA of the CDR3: TGTGCCAGCAGCTCTCAGGCCTCTGGGGCCAACGTCCTGACTTTC. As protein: CASSSQASGANVLTF.

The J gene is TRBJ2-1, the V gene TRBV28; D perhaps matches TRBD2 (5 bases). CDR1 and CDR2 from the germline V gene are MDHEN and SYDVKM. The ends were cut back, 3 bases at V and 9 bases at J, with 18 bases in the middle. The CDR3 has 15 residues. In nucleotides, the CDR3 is TGTGCCAGCAGTTTGGTGCCCCCTTTAGCGTTTGAGCAGTTCTTC. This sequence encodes CASSLVPPLAFEQFF.

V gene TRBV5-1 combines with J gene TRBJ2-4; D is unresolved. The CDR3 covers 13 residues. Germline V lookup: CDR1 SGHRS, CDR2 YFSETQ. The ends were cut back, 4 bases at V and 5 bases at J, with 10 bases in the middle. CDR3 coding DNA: TGCGCCAGCAGCGCTTGGGCTGAAAACATTCAGTACTTC. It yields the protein CASSAWAENIQYF.

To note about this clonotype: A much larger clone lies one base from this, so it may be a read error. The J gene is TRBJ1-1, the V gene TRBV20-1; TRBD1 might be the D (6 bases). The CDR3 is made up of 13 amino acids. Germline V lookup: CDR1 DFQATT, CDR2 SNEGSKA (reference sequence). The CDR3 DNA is TGCGGTGGTGATATACAGGGTGACACTGAAGCTTTCTTT. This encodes CGGDIQGDTEAFF.

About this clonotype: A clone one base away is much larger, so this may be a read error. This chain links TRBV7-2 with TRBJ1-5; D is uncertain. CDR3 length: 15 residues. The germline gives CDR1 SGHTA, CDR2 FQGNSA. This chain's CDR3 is CASSLDQNSNQPQPF. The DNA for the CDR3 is TGTGCCAGCAGCTTAGACCAGAATAGCAATCAGCCCCAGCCTTTT.

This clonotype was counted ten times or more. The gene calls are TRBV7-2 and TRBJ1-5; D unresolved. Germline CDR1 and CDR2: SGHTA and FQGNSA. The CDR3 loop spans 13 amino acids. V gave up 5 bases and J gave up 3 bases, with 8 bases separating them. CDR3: CASSVRVNQPQHF. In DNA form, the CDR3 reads TGTGCCAGCAGCGTACGCGTCAATCAGCCCCAGCATTTT.

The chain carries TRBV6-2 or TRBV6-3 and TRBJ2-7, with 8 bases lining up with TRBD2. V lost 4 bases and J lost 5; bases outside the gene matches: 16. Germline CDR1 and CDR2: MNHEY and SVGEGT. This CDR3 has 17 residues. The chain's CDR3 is CASSFSASQREQDEQYF. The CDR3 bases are TGTGCCAGCAGTTTCTCTGCCTCTCAGCGGGAGCAAGACGAGCAGTACTTC.

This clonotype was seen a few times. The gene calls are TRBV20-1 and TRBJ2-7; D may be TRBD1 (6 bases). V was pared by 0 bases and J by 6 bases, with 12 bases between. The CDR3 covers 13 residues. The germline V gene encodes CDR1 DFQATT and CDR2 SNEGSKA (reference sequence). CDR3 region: CSARDGTLPEQYF. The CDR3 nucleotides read TGCAGTGCTAGAGATGGGACACTGCCCGAGCAGTACTTC.

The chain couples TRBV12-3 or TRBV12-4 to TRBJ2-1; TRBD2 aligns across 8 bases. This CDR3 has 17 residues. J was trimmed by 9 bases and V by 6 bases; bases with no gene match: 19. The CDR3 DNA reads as TGTGCCAGCAGCCCCTTCCAAGCCGGGACTAGTCATAGTGAGCAGTTCTTC. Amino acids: CASSPFQAGTSHSEQFF.

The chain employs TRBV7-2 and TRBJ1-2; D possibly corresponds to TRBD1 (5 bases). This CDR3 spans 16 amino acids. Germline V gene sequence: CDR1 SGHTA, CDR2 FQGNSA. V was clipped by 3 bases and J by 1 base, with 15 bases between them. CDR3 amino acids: CASSLSGGPLNYGYTF. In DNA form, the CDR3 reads TGTGCCAGCAGCTTGAGCGGGGGACCCCTTAACTATGGCTACACCTTC.

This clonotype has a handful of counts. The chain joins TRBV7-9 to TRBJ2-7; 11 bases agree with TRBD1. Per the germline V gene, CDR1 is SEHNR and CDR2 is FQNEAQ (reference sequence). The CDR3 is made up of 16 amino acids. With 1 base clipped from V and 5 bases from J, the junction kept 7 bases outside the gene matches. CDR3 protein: CASSLGDPGQGDEQYF. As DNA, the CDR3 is TGTGCCAGCAGCTTAGGAGACCCGGGACAGGGGGACGAGCAGTACTTC.

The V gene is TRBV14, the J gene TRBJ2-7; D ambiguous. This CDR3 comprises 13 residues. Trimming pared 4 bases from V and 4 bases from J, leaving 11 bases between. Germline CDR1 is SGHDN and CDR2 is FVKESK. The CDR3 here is CASSRRMVYEQYF. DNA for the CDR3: TGTGCCAGCAGCCGGCGCATGGTTTACGAGCAGTACTTC. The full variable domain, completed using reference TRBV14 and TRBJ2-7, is EAGVTQFPSHSVIEKGQTVTLRCDPISGHDNLYWYRRVMGKEIKFLLHFVKESKQDESGMPNNRFLAERTGGTYSTLKVQPAELEDSGVYFCASSRRMVYEQYFGPGTRLTVT.

The CDR3: CASSHPGPRVGGYTF. DNA for the CDR3: TGCGCCAGCAGCCACCCCGGGCCGAGGGTCGGGGGCTACACCTTC. V is TRBV4-1 and J is TRBJ1-2; D remains unclear. CDR1 is MGHRA, CDR2 YSYEKL, per germline. The CDR3 runs to 15 residues. V lost 3 bases and J 8 bases, leaving 19 bases between the germline ends.

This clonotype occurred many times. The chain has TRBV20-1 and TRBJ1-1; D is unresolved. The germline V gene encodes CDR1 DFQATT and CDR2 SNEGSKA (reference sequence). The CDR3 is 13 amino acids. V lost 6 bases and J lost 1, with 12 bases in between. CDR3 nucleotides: TGCAGTGCCCCCGGGCAGCCGAACACTGAAGCTTTCTTT. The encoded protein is CSAPGQPNTEAFF.